The source of this T cell receptor beta chain is a study of blood T cell repertoires in COVID-19. About the study: The analysed material was cDNA or gDNA that came from T cells, B-cell-depleted T cells, or PBMCs.

Germline CDR1 is SGHNT and CDR2 is YYREEE (reference sequence). V lost 2 bases to trimming and J lost 4 bases; unmatched junction nucleotides: 6. The CDR3 has 15 residues. This clone has just one count. Seattle patients were enrolled during active infection and followed longitudinally. Some clones are missing from TCRdb's copy, which holds only in-frame ones; the method was immunoSEQ multiplex PCR. The sample shows roughly 200,000 clones, approximately 90% of them seen only once. This chain links TRBV5-4 with TRBJ2-3; 8 bases are a match to TRBD2. This clonotype was sampled from a woman aged 45-65 years with COVID-19, enrolled during active disease. Sequencing was performed on peripheral blood. CDR3 coding DNA: TGTGCCAGCAGCTTACTGACTAGCGCCCCAGATACGCAGTATTTT. It translates to CASSLLTSAPDTQYF.